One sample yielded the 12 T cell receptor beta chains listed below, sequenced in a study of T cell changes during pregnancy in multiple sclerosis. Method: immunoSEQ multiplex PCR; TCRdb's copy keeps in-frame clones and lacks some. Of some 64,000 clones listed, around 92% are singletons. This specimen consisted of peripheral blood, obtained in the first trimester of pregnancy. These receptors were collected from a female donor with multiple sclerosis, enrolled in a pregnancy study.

CDR3 sequence (DNA): TGTGCCAGCAGTGGTCAGACAGGCTCAAGAGATACGCAGTATTTT. Translation: CASSGQTGSRDTQYF. The chain uses TRBV2 and TRBJ2-3; D is perhaps TRBD1 (6 bases). The ends were cut back, 4 bases at V and 5 bases at J, with 16 bases in the middle. The CDR3 covers 15 residues. Germline V CDR1 and CDR2: SNHLY, FYNNEI.

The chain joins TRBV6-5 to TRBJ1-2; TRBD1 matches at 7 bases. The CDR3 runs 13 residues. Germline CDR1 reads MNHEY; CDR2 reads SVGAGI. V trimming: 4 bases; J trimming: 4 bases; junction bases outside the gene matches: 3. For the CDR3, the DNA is TGTGCCAGCAGTTCGAGGACAGGCTATGGCTACACCTTC. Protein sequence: CASSSRTGYGYTF.

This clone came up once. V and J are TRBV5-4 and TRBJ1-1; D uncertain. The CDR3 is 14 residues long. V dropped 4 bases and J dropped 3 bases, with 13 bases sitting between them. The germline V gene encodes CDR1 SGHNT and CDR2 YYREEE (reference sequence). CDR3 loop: CASSPLVGDTEAFF. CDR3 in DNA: TGTGCCAGCAGCCCTCTCGTCGGGGACACTGAAGCTTTCTTT.

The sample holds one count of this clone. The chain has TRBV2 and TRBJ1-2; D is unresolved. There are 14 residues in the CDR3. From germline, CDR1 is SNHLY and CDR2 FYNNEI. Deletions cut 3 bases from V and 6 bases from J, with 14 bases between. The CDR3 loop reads CASSDSGRVNGYTF. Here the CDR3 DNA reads TGTGCCAGCAGTGATTCCGGGAGAGTGAATGGCTACACCTTC.

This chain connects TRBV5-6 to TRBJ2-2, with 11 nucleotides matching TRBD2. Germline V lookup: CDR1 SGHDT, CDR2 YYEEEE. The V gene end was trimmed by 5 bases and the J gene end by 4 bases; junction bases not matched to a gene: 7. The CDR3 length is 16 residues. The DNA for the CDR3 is TGTGCCAGCAGTGGCGGGACTAGCGGTATCACCGGGGAGCTGTTTTTT. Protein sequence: CASSGGTSGITGELFF.

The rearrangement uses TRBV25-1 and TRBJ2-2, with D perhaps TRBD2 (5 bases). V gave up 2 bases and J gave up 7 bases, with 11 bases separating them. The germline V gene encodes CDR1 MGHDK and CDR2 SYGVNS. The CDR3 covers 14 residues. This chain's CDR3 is CASSERGMVGELFF. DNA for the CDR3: TGTGCCAGCAGTGAACGGGGAATGGTCGGGGAGCTGTTTTTT.

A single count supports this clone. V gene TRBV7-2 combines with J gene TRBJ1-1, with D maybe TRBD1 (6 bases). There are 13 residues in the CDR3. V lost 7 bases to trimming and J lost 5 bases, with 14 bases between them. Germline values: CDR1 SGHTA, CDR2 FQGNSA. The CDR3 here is CASTGDYRTEAFF. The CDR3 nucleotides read TGTGCCAGCACAGGGGACTATCGGACTGAAGCTTTCTTT.

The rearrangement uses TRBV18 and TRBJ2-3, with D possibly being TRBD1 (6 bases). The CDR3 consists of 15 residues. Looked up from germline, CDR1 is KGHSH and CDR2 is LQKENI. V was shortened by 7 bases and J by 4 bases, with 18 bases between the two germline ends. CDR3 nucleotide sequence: TGTGCCAGCTTTCGGACAGAGGGATCTTCAGATACGCAGTATTTT. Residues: CASFRTEGSSDTQYF.

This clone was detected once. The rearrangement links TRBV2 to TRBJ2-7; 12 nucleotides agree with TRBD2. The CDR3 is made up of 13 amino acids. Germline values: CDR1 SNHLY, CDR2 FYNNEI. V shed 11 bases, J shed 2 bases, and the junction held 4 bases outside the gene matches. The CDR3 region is CAGLAGNTYEQYF. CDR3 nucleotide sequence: TGTGCCGGACTAGCGGGAAATACCTACGAGCAGTACTTC. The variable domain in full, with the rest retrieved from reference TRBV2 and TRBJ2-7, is EPEVTQTPSHQVTQMGQEVILRCVPISNHLYFYWYRQILGQKVEFLVSFYNNEISEKSEIFDDQFSVERPDGSNFTLKIRSTKLEDSAMYFCAGLAGNTYEQYFGPGTRLTVT.

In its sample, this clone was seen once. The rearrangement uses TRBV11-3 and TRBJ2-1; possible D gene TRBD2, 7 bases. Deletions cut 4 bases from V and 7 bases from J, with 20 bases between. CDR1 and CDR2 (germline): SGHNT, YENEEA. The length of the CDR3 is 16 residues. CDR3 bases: TGTGCCAGCAGCTCAGAGGGGGGGACCGCTGGGAATGAGCAGTTCTTC. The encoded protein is CASSSEGGTAGNEQFF.

The CDR3 loop is CAIQGDRTGPQHF. CDR3 DNA sequence: TGTGCCATTCAAGGGGACAGGACTGGACCCCAGCATTTT. The chain recombines TRBV28 with TRBJ1-5; 8 bases map to TRBD1. The germline CDR1 and CDR2 sequences are MDHEN and SYDVKM. Germline trimming cut 10 bases from V and 10 bases from J; bases unmatched to any gene: 12. The CDR3 totals 13 residues.

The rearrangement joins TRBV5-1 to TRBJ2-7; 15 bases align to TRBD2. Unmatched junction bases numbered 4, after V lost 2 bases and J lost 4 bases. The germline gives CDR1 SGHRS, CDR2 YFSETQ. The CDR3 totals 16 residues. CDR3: CASSFGLAGGGYEQYF. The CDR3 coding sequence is TGCGCCAGCAGCTTTGGACTAGCGGGAGGGGGGTACGAGCAGTACTTC. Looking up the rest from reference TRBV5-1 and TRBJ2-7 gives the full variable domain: KAGVTQTPRYLIKTRGQQVTLSCSPISGHRSVSWYQQTPGQGLQFLFEYFSETQRNKGNFPGRFSGRQFSNSRSEMNVSTLELGDSALYLCASSFGLAGGGYEQYFGPGTRLTVT.